The clone carrying this T cell receptor (beta chain) was found many times. The sample comes from a study of low-dose radiotherapy and immunotherapy resistance in tumors. Study background: Cohort 1 received 0.5 Gy per fraction every 2 weeks, totaling 6.5 Gy. It was 1 Gy per fraction every two weeks that Cohort 2 received, adding up to 13 Gy over 26 weeks.

TRAV and TRBV primers primed cDNA for both TCRalpha and TCRbeta. For amplifying TCRs, the PCR ran for around 20 cycles with Phusion, which was used together with a constant-region primer and the adapter on the V primers. Each CDR3 protein is one row after TCRdb ran MiXCR on the reads. This table holds approximately 100,000 distinct CDR3 sequences, around 21% found once. Time point of the sample: after trial treatment. Indicated treatment: LDRT plus nivolumab, ipilimumab, low-dose cyclophosphamide and aspirin (RACIN trial). CDR3 length: 17 residues. V was clipped by 5 bases and J by 9 bases; unmatched bases: 18. Germline values: CDR1 SGHTA, CDR2 FQGNSA.

The sequencing here drew on PBMCs, taken after low-dose radiotherapy plus immunotherapy. The receptor was derived from a male donor with prostate cancer. The chain employs TRBV7-2 and TRBJ2-4; 8 bases are shared with TRBD2. The CDR3 nucleotides are TGTGCCAGCAGCCCTCGGGGGGCCAGCGGGGGACGGGGCATTCAGTACTTC. It codes for CASSPRGASGGRGIQYF.